A single sample gave rise to the 8 T cell receptor beta chains below, sequenced in a study of CD8+ T cells in alopecia areata. cDNA prepared by RNA extraction and subsequent reverse transcription served as the template for sequencing. Profiled with immunoSEQ multiplex PCR; TCRdb holds only in-frame clones, not every one. This sample has around 150,000 clones, with 55% to 75% found just once. Stated treatment: oral pan-JAK inhibitor, 5-10 mg twice daily. The sequencing used CD4+ T cells sorted from blood, collected at week 24, from a patient treated with tofacitinib. These receptors all stem from a human donor with alopecia areata.

This chain uses TRBV2 with TRBJ2-3, with D uncertain. The germline gives CDR1 SNHLY, CDR2 FYNNEI. This CDR3 has 11 residues. V gave up 6 bases and J gave up 4 bases, with 5 bases separating them. CDR3: CASSRADTQYF. CDR3 DNA: TGTGCCAGCAGCCGGGCAGATACGCAGTATTTT. The variable domain in full, with the rest retrieved from reference TRBV2 and TRBJ2-3, is EPEVTQTPSHQVTQMGQEVILRCVPISNHLYFYWYRQILGQKVEFLVSFYNNEISEKSEIFDDQFSVERPDGSNFTLKIRSTKLEDSAMYFCASSRADTQYFGPGTRLTVL.

This clone has just one count. This chain connects TRBV2 to TRBJ2-4, with D perhaps TRBD2 (6 bases). The germline V gene has CDR1 SNHLY and CDR2 FYNNEI. CDR3 size: 17 residues. The V gene lost 3 bases and the J gene lost 7 bases, with 22 bases spanning the gap. The CDR3 DNA is TGTGCCAGCAGTGATGACACTAGCTCTCTTGGGGTTAACATTCAGTACTTC. Its translation is CASSDDTSSLGVNIQYF.

The V gene is TRBV29-1, the J gene TRBJ2-7; 13 nucleotides line up with TRBD2. The CDR3 totals 15 residues. Germline values: CDR1 SQVTM, CDR2 ANQGSEA. V lost 2 bases, J lost 1 base, and 2 bases stayed unmatched. CDR3 in amino acids: CSVEPLAGGSYEQYF. CDR3 DNA: TGCAGCGTTGAACCACTAGCGGGGGGGTCCTACGAGCAGTACTTC.

V gene TRBV29-1 combines with J gene TRBJ1-1; D remains ambiguous. Germline CDR1 is SQVTM and CDR2 is ANQGSEA. The length of the CDR3 is 13 residues. V lost 3 bases and J lost 1, with 9 bases in between. In nucleotides, the CDR3 is TGCAGCGTTGACAACGTCCAGAACACTGAAGCTTTCTTT. Protein: CSVDNVQNTEAFF.

The chain uses TRBV6-1 and TRBJ2-7; D remains ambiguous. Germline lookup yields CDR1 MNHNS and CDR2 SASEGT. The length of the CDR3 is 13 residues. Trimming removed 4 bases at V and 5 bases at J, with 12 bases between. CDR3 sequence (DNA): TGTGCCAGCAGTGTAGTACTGTCTGACGAGCAGTACTTC. This encodes CASSVVLSDEQYF.

The chain recombines TRBV29-1 with TRBJ2-1, with D perhaps TRBD1 or TRBD2 (5 bases each). CDR3 size: 12 residues. Trimming took off 8 bases at V and 3 bases at J, with 11 bases between the two ends. Germline V gene data show CDR1 as SQVTM and CDR2 as ANQGSEA. The CDR3 loop reads CSSRDGYNEQFF. CDR3 DNA: TGCAGCTCGAGGGACGGCTACAATGAGCAGTTCTTC.

This chain links TRBV11-3 with TRBJ2-5, with 9 bases aligning to TRBD1. V gave up 4 bases and J gave up 9 bases; unmatched junction bases: 9. In germline, CDR1 is SGHNT, CDR2 YENEEA. The CDR3 covers 14 residues. The CDR3 nucleotides are TGTGCCAGCAGCTCATCCGGGACAGGGATGTCCCAGTACTTC. Protein: CASSSSGTGMSQYF.

This sequence joins TRBV7-2 and TRBJ1-2; D is possibly TRBD1 (5 bases). V lost 3 bases and J 3 bases, leaving 11 bases between the germline ends. CDR1 is SGHTA, CDR2 FQGNSA, per germline. There are 14 residues in the CDR3. For the CDR3, the DNA is TGTGCCAGCAGCTTGGGGAGGGGCTACTATGGCTACACCTTC. It yields the protein CASSLGRGYYGYTF.